The subject of this entry is one T cell receptor (beta chain). No cognate antigen has been identified for it. This specimen comes from a study of CXCR3-negative and CXCR3-positive naive CD8 T cells (dated by TCRdb to between 2017 and 2020). About the study as a whole: In total, about 135 million TRB reads were obtained, corresponding to roughly 1.5 +/- 0.3 million reads per library. Diversity and physicochemical repertoire analyses covered around 10 donors pooled from two independent experiments. For the TRBV-TRBJ cluster analysis, the naive subsets came from 5 donors, while the memory cells came from 3 donors.

Each CD8+ T cell subset was flow-sorted in triplicate, and around 320,000 cells per subset were placed directly into RLT lysis buffer. Naive CD8+ T cells were defined stringently as CD45RO-CCR7+CD27+CD95- to exclude memory contaminants. Peripheral blood mononuclear cells were isolated from buffy coats by standard density gradient centrifugation. A FACSAria III was used to flow-sort naive CD8+ T cells into CXCR3-negative and CXCR3-positive populations. Total RNA was extracted from sorted cells using an RNeasy Mini Kit. As encoded in the germline V gene (reference sequence), CDR1 is GTSNPN while CDR2 is SVGIG. The CDR3 starts with the cysteine, ends with the phenylalanine, and has 13 residues. The protein alone is recorded here. The sequencing machine was a NextSeq 550. The Human TCR Profiling Kit (MiLaboratory) was used to make UMI-labeled 5' RACE TRB cDNA libraries. cDNA synthesis used the entire amount of extracted RNA, and PCR amplification then used the entire amount of cDNA produced. Libraries were prepared in parallel using an identical number of PCR cycles. On the study's bioinformatics: MIGEC and MiXCR extracted about 50,000 +/- 10,000 unique UMI-labeled TRB cDNA molecules per library, requiring at least two reads per UMI. An average of approximately 40,000 +/- 10,000 functional in-frame TRB CDR3 nucleotide clonotypes without stop codons was found per library. After downsampling to 5000 UMI-labeled TRB molecules per sample, diversity metrics, including normalized Shannon-Wiener and Chao1, were computed in VDJtools. Clonotype-size-weighted physicochemical properties of the central five CDR3 residues (interaction energy, strength, volume and Kidera factor 4) were computed in VDJtools. TCRdb reprocessed the reads, so every CDR3 protein sequence counts as one entry and DNA is not shown. The V and J calls follow TCRdb's processing rather than the paper's. Per the sample table, the count is 55,000 to 65,000 distinct CDR3 sequences. Jointly, the top ten make up 4.3% of the sample.

The research as a whole found: Similar TRBV-TRBJ usage was shown by naive CXCR3-negative and CXCR3-positive cells from the same donor, whereas distinct patterns were shown by memory cells. Compared with CXCR3-negative naive cells, CXCR3-positive naive cells had TRB CDR3s with higher hydrophobicity (lower Kidera factor 4), lower energy, and higher strength and volume indices. CXCR3 expression partially decreased after cryopreservation, so most assays used freshly isolated PBMCs. Both naive subsets had comparably high repertoire diversity, while memory CD8+ T cells had much lower repertoire diversity. Surface CD5, linked to self-reactivity in mice, was comparable between naive subsets; TCR interaction strength was therefore also inferred from TRB CDR3 physicochemical properties.

The receptor comes from a human donor in good health. Some clones in this sample may be carry-over from other donors' samples. The material sequenced was naive CXCR3- CD8+ T cells from blood. The cell subset or site tag for this specimen amounts to: CD45RO-CCR7+CD27+CD95- naive CD8+ T cells lacking CXCR3 (TNR3-). The chain was built from TRBV30 and TRBJ1-2; TCRdb picks TRBD1, but there is no DNA to check that call. The CDR3 has the sequence CARGQDSSYGYTF.